Shown below are 18 T cell receptor beta chains from a single sample sequenced in a study of T cell clonality in common variable immunodeficiency. Repertoires were generated with immunoSEQ multiplex PCR, while TCRdb's copy carries only in-frame clones and drops some. This repertoire holds more than 55,000 clones, and none appear only once. The source material was peripheral blood mononuclear cells. These receptor sequences come from a person between 18 and 75 years old in good health.

This clone was seen repeatedly, ten times or more. Read coverage stops 3 residues before the CDR3 terminus; the germline J gene supplies the remainder. The chain carries TRBV19 and TRBJ1-4; TRBD1 matches 8 bases. Per the germline V gene, CDR1 is LNHDA and CDR2 is SQIVND (reference sequence). The CDR3 is 17 amino acids. Trimming cost V 2 bases and J 5 bases; bases outside gene matches: 10. CDR3 amino acids: CASSIHPGQVSNEKLFF. The CDR3 DNA, read in part, is TGTGCCAGTAGTATACACCCGGGACAGGTTTCGAATGAAAAA.

This clone was found many times. The CDR3 end falls 3 residues outside the read, so it is completed with the germline J gene. The J gene is TRBJ2-3, the V gene TRBV28, with 7 bases that match TRBD1. The germline gives CDR1 MDHEN, CDR2 SYDVKM. The J segment lost 1 base and the V segment lost 3 bases, leaving 7 bases of the junction unmatched. The CDR3 consists of 16 residues. CDR3 bases read: TGTGCCAGCAGTTTCACCCAGGGGGATGGCACAGATACG. It is translated as CASSFTQGDGTDT. The whole CDR3 protein is CASSFTQGDGTDTQYF.

This clone was detected ten times or more. The read comes to an end 3 residues before the CDR3 does, leaving the germline J gene to fill in the end. V usage is TRBV7-2 and J usage is TRBJ2-5; D possibly corresponds to TRBD2 (6 bases). V was trimmed by 5 bases and J by 7 bases, leaving 20 bases between them. Germline CDR1 and CDR2: SGHTA and FQGNSA. The CDR3 has 15 residues. The CDR3 DNA, read in part, is TGTGCCAGCAGCCCAGGAGCGGGTCTCACAGGGACC. Encoded protein: CASSPGAGLTGT. The whole CDR3 protein is CASSPGAGLTGTQYF.

Many counts were recorded for this clone. The CDR3 DNA, read in part, is TGTGCCTGGAGTGCCCGACTAGCGGGTGAACACAATGAG. Its protein product is CAWSARLAGEHNE. The whole CDR3 is CAWSARLAGEHNEQFF. The chain joins TRBV30 to TRBJ2-1; 10 bases are shared with TRBD2. The sequence runs out 3 residues before the end of the CDR3; the remainder is reconstructed from the germline J gene. This CDR3 is built from 16 residues. CDR1 GTSNPN and CDR2 SVGIG come from the germline V gene (reference sequence). J lost 5 bases, V lost 1 base, and 8 bases had no gene match.

This clone showed up many times. The CDR3 extends 3 residues past the end of the read, so its final part is completed from the germline J gene. The V call is TRBV20-1, the J call TRBJ2-2, with D perhaps TRBD2 (7 bases). The CDR3 sequence is 15 residues long. Germline CDR1 reads DFQATT; CDR2 reads SNEGSKA (reference sequence). V gave up 6 bases and J gave up 6 bases, with 20 bases separating them. The CDR3 sequence is CSASSQGRAAGELFF. The part of the CDR3 DNA that was read is TGCAGTGCATCAAGTCAGGGGAGGGCCGCCGGGGAG.

Ten or more counts support this clone. The CDR3 end is not reached by the read, which stops 3 residues before it; the germline J gene fills it in. V gene TRBV27 combines with J gene TRBJ1-1, with 9 bases aligning to TRBD1. CDR1 is MNHEY, CDR2 SMNVEV, per germline (reference sequence). The CDR3 covers 17 residues. J was trimmed by 1 base and V by 7 bases; bases with no gene match: 13. CDR3 loop: CASKDKGQGVGNTEAFF. The sequenced part of the CDR3 DNA is TGTGCCAGCAAAGATAAGGGACAGGGAGTAGGGAACACTGAA.

This clone has a count of ten or more. The read is 3 residues too short to cover the CDR3 end, so that end is filled in from the germline J gene. The chain combines TRBV7-6 with TRBJ2-3; 9 nucleotides agree with TRBD2. CDR1 SGHVS and CDR2 FNYEAQ come from the germline V gene. V shed 2 bases, J shed 0 bases, and the junction held 3 bases outside the gene matches. The CDR3 totals 16 residues. Incomplete CDR3 DNA: TGTGCCAGCAGCTTATTCGGACTAGCGAGCACAGATACG. The encoded protein is CASSLFGLASTDT. The CDR3 in its entirety is CASSLFGLASTDTQYF.

This clone was seen at least ten times. The CDR3 spells CASSLGAGSYEQYF. The part of the CDR3 DNA that was read is TGTGCCAGCAGCTTAGGCGCGGGCTCCTACGAG. The chain carries TRBV5-6 and TRBJ2-7; tentative D call: TRBD2 (5 bases). The observed sequence ends 3 residues before the CDR3 terminus, with the missing tail filled in from the germline J gene. The CDR3 loop spans 14 amino acids. V was pared by 2 bases and J by 0 bases, with 9 bases between. Germline lookup yields CDR1 SGHDT and CDR2 YYEEEE.

This clone was detected many times. Read sequence stops 3 residues before the CDR3 end, and the germline J gene provides the missing end. V and J are TRBV28 and TRBJ1-3; D perhaps matches TRBD1 (6 bases). The CDR3 totals 16 residues. Germline V gene lookup returns CDR1 MDHEN and CDR2 SYDVKM. V gave up 5 bases and J gave up 0 bases, with 14 bases separating them. The CDR3 loop is CASSTFGQFSGNTIYF. The CDR3 DNA, read in part, is TGTGCCAGCAGTACCTTCGGACAGTTCTCTGGAAACACC.

In its sample, this clone was seen many times. The CDR3 end falls 3 residues outside the read, so it is completed with the germline J gene. This rearrangement joins TRBV10-3 to TRBJ2-2, with TRBD2 matching 12 bases. The CDR3 contains 16 residues. The germline V gene has CDR1 ENHRY and CDR2 SYGVKD. Trimming removed 3 bases from V and 6 bases from J; junction bases left unmatched: 5. The CDR3 loop reads CAISDLAGGGPGELFF. Partial CDR3 DNA: TGTGCCATCAGTGACCTAGCGGGAGGGGGCCCCGGGGAG.

This clone was picked up many times. The read falls 3 residues short of the CDR3 end, and the missing part is taken from the germline J gene. V and J are TRBV7-9 and TRBJ2-1; D may be TRBD2 (5 bases). From germline, CDR1 is SEHNR and CDR2 FQNEAQ (reference sequence). The CDR3 sequence is 15 residues long. The ends were cut back, 1 base at V and 5 bases at J, with 12 bases in the middle. The CDR3 bases that were read are TGTGCCAGCAGCTTAGGCTCCCGCGGGCACAATGAG. Translation gives CASSLGSRGHNE. The whole CDR3 sequence reads CASSLGSRGHNEQFF.

This clone was recorded many times. The read ends 3 residues early relative to the CDR3; the germline J gene fills the gap. J is TRBJ1-2 and V is TRBV2; 12 bases fit TRBD1. The CDR3 is 16 amino acids. Germline CDR1 reads SNHLY; CDR2 reads FYNNEI. The V segment lost 5 bases and the J segment 4 bases; nucleotides outside the gene matches: 8. CDR3 residues: CASSLTGTGGVYGYTF. Partial CDR3 DNA: TGTGCCAGCAGTCTCACCGGGACAGGGGGCGTCTATGGC. Drawing the rest from reference TRBV2 and TRBJ1-2, the complete variable domain is EPEVTQTPSHQVTQMGQEVILRCVPISNHLYFYWYRQILGQKVEFLVSFYNNEISEKSEIFDDQFSVERPDGSNFTLKIRSTKLEDSAMYFCASSLTGTGGVYGYTFGSGTRLTVV.

To note about this clone: The read terminates 3 residues ahead of where the CDR3 ends, so the germline J gene completes it. The genes are TRBV7-6 and TRBJ2-5, with 9 bases that match TRBD2. After removal of 5 bases from V and 2 bases from J, the junction contained 6 bases not matched to a gene. The CDR3 has 15 residues. Germline V gene lookup returns CDR1 SGHVS and CDR2 FNYEAQ. Partial CDR3 DNA: TGTGCCAGCAGCCCCCTAGCGGGAAGACAAGAGACC. Residues: CASSPLAGRQET. The complete CDR3 sequence is CASSPLAGRQETQYF.

This clone has ten or more counts. The read gets to within 3 residues of the CDR3 end, and the germline J gene fills in the rest. The chain employs TRBV12-3 or TRBV12-4 and TRBJ2-2; the match to TRBD2 covers 10 bases. Germline trimming cut 5 bases from V and 4 bases from J; bases unmatched to any gene: 7. The CDR3 is made up of 16 amino acids. The covered CDR3 bases are TGTGCCAGCAGTACTAAGCGGGAGGGCCGCACCGGGGAG. Protein: CASSTKREGRTGE. The whole CDR3 protein is CASSTKREGRTGELFF.

As regards this clone: The DNA ends 3 residues before the CDR3 does, and the rest of the CDR3 is filled in from the germline J gene. V gene TRBV2 combines with J gene TRBJ2-7, with 9 bases that match TRBD1. Trimming took 6 bases from V and 3 from J; bases not matched to a gene: 12. The CDR3 contains 16 residues. Germline lookup yields CDR1 SNHLY and CDR2 FYNNEI. The CDR3 protein is CASSHGDRAPDYEQYF. The sequenced CDR3 bases are TGTGCCAGCAGCCACGGGGACAGGGCCCCGGACTACGAG.

This clone was found a few times. The read halts 3 residues ahead of the CDR3 end, with the missing end drawn from the germline J gene. V usage is TRBV18 and J usage is TRBJ1-5; tentative D call: TRBD1 (5 bases). CDR1 is KGHSH, CDR2 LQKENI, per germline. The CDR3 spans 15 residues. With 6 bases removed from V and 4 bases from J, the gap between germline ends came to 16 bases. The DNA read from the CDR3 is TGTGCCAGCTCCGAGTCGGGGGGGGGTAATCAGCCC. Translated, it gives CASSESGGGNQP. The whole CDR3 region reads CASSESGGGNQPQHF.

The sample holds many counts of this clone. Read data end 3 residues before the CDR3 end; the end is taken from the germline J gene. V and J are TRBV10-3 and TRBJ2-7; 8 bases are shared with TRBD2. V shed 6 bases, J shed 0 bases, and the junction held 7 bases outside the gene matches. Germline assignment: CDR1 ENHRY and CDR2 SYGVKD. The CDR3 is 15 amino acids. The CDR3 protein is CAIRPTGTSSYEQYF. Incomplete CDR3 DNA: TGTGCCATCAGGCCTACCGGGACTAGCTCCTACGAG.

The sample holds many counts of this clone. The read comes to an end 3 residues before the CDR3 does, leaving the germline J gene to fill in the end. The genes are TRBV2 and TRBJ2-5; 9 positions agree with TRBD2. The CDR3 is made up of 14 amino acids. CDR1 and CDR2 from the germline V gene are SNHLY and FYNNEI. The junction had 5 bases not matched to a gene; V was cut back by 6 bases and J by 3 bases. This chain's CDR3 is CASRVAGVKETQYF. The CDR3 DNA, read in part, is TGTGCCAGCAGGGTAGCGGGAGTGAAAGAGACC.